This T cell receptor beta chain emerged from a study of cytomegalovirus exposure and HLA in healthy donors. Study-wide background: Around 87 million unique TCRs, all from HLA-typed donors, were included in an early release of the data.

Trimming removed 4 bases from V and 1 base from J; junction bases left unmatched: 7. CDR3 size: 16 residues. Germline loops: CDR1 SGDLS, CDR2 YYNGEE. The PCR employed 60 Vbeta primers together with 13 Jbeta primers. TCRdb keeps only in-frame clones here, not all; method: immunoSEQ multiplex PCR. In the table there are over 100,000 clones, roughly 85% of which are singletons. The receptor's source is a man in his forties in good health and CMV-seronegative. The sample consisted of PBMCs. The chain recombines TRBV9 with TRBJ2-5; 10 bases are shared with TRBD2. This CDR3 is CASSPRRLAGQETQYF. CDR3 nucleotide sequence: TGTGCCAGCAGCCCCCGCAGACTAGCGGGCCAAGAGACCCAGTACTTC.